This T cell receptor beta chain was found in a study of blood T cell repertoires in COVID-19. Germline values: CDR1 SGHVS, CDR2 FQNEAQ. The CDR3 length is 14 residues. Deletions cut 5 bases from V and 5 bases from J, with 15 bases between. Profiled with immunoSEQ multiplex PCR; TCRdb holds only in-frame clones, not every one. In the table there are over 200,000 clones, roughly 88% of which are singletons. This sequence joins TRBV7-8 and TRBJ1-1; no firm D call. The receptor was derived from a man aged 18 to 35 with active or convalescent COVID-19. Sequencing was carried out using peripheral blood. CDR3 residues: CASSIGRRETEAFF. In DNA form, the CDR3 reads TGTGCCAGCAGCATTGGTAGAAGGGAGACTGAAGCTTTCTTT.